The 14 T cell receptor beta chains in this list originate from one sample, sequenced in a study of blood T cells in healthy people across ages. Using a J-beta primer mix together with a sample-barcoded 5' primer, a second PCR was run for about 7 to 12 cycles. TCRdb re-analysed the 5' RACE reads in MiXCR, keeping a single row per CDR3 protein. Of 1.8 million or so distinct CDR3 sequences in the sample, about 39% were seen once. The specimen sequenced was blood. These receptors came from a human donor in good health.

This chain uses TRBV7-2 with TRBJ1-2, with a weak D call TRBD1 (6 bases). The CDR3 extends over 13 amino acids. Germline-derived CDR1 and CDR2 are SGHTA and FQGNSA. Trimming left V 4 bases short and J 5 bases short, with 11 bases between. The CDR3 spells CASSSRQDYGYTF. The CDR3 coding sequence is TGTGCCAGCAGCTCGAGACAGGATTATGGCTACACCTTC.

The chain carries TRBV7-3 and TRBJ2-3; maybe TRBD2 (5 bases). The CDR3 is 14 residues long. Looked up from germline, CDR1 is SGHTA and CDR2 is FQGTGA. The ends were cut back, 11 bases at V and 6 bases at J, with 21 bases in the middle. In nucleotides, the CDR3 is TGTGCCGGCGGACGAGGGTTGGAGTCGGATACGCAGTATTTT. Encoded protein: CAGGRGLESDTQYF. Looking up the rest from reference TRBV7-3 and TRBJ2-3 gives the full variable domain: GAGVSQTPSNKVTEKGKYVELRCDPISGHTALYWYRQSLGQGPEFLIYFQGTGAADDSGLPNDRFFAVRPEGSVSTLKIQRTERGDSAVYLCAGGRGLESDTQYFGPGTRLTVL.

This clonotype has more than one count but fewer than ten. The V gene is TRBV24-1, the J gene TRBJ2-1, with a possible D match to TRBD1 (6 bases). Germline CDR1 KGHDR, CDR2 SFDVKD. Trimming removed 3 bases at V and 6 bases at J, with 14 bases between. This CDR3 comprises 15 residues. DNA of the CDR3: TGTGCCACCAGTGATGACAGGAGCGTAGGCAATGAGCAGTTCTTC. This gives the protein CATSDDRSVGNEQFF.

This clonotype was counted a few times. As DNA, the CDR3 is TGCGCCAGCAGCTTGTCCCGCGGAGGGTCCACAGATACGCAGTATTTT. Translated, it gives CASSLSRGGSTDTQYF. This rearrangement joins TRBV5-1 to TRBJ2-3; weak D call: TRBD2 (6 bases). Germline lookup yields CDR1 SGHRS and CDR2 YFSETQ. The ends were cut back, 1 base at V and 2 bases at J, with 14 bases in the middle. CDR3 length equals 16 residues. Supplemented by reference TRBV5-1 and TRBJ2-3, the full variable domain reads KAGVTQTPRYLIKTRGQQVTLSCSPISGHRSVSWYQQTPGQGLQFLFEYFSETQRNKGNFPGRFSGRQFSNSRSEMNVSTLELGDSALYLCASSLSRGGSTDTQYFGPGTRLTVL.

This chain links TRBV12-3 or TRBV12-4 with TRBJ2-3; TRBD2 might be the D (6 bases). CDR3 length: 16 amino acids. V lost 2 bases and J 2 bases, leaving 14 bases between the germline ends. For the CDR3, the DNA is TGTGCCAGCAGTTTAAGTAGGCGGGGAGACACAGATACGCAGTATTTT. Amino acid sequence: CASSLSRRGDTDTQYF.

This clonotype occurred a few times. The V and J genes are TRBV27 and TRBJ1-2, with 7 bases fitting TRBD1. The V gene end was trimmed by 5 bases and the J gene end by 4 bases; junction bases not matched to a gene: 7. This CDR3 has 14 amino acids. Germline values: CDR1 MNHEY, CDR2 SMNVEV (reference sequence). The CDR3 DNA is TGTGCCAGCAGTCCTAGGGGGCTCCTCTATGGCTACACCTTC. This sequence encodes CASSPRGLLYGYTF.

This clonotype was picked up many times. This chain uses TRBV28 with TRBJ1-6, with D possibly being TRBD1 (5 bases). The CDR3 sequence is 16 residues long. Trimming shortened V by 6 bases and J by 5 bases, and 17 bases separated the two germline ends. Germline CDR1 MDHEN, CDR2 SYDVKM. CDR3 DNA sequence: TGTGCCAGCAGACCTACTTACGGGGCAAATAATTCACCCCTCCACTTT. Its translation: CASRPTYGANNSPLHF.

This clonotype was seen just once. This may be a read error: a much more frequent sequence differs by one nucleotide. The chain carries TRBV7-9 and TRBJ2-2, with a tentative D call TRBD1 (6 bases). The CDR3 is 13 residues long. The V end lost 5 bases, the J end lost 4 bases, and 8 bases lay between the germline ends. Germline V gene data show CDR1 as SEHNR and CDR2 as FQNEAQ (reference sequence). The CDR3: CASSIGGTGELFF. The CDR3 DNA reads TGTGCCAGCAGCATAGGGGGCACCGGGGAGCTGTTTTTT.

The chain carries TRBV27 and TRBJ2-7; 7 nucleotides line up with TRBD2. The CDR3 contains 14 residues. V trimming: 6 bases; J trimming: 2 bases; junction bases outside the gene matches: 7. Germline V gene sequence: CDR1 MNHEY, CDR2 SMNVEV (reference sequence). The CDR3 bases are TGTGCCAGCAGGAACCGGGACTATACCTACGAGCAGTACTTC. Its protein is CASRNRDYTYEQYF.

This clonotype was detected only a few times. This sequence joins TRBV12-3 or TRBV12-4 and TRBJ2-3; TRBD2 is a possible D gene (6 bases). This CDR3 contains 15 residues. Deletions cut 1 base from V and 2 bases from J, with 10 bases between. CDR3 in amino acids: CASSLVAVLTDTQYF. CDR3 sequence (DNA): TGTGCCAGCAGTTTAGTAGCGGTCCTCACAGATACGCAGTATTTT.

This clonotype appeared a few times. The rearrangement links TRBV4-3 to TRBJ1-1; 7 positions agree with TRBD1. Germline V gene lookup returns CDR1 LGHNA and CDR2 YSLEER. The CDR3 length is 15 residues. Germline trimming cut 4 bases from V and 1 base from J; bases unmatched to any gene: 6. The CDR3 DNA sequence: TGCGCCAGCAGCCTAGACAGGGAAGGGAACACTGAAGCTTTCTTT. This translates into CASSLDREGNTEAFF.

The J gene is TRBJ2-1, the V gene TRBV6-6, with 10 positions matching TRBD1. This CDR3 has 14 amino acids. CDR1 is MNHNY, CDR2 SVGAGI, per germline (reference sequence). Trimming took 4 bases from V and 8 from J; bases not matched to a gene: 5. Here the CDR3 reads CASSSGQGIDEQFF. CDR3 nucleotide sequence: TGTGCCAGCAGTTCGGGACAGGGGATTGATGAGCAGTTCTTC.

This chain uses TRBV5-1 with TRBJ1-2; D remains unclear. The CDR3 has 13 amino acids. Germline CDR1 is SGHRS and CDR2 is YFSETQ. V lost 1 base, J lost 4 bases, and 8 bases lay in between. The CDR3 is CASSLNQAYGYTF. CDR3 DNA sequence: TGCGCCAGCAGCTTGAACCAGGCCTATGGCTACACCTTC.

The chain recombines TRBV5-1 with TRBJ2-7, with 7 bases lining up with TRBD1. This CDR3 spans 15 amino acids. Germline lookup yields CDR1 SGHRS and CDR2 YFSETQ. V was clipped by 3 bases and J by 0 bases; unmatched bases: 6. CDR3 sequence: CASSWDSTYSYEQYF. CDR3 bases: TGCGCCAGCAGCTGGGACAGCACATACTCCTACGAGCAGTACTTC.